The present T cell receptor (beta chain) was sequenced within a study of blood T cell repertoires in COVID-19. On the study more broadly: The United States, Italy and Spain were the sources of the acute and convalescent COVID-19 samples. PBMCs, B-cell-depleted T cells, or T cells were the source of the cDNA or gDNA that made up the material.

A single count supports this clone. The CDR3 has 11 residues. Germline lookup yields CDR1 LNHDA and CDR2 SQIVND (reference sequence). V lost 10 bases and J lost 7; bases outside the gene matches: 6. The protocol was immunoSEQ multiplex PCR, while the TCRdb copy is restricted to in-frame clones and leaves out a portion. This table holds around 400,000 clones, 80% to 90% found once. The sample taken for sequencing was peripheral blood. The sequence was obtained from a woman aged 60-75 years with COVID-19, enrolled during active disease. The chain has TRBV19 and TRBJ1-2; TRBD1 matches at 7 bases. The CDR3 coding sequence is TGTGCCAACAAACAGGGGCTTGGCTACACCTTC. Amino acid sequence: CANKQGLGYTF.